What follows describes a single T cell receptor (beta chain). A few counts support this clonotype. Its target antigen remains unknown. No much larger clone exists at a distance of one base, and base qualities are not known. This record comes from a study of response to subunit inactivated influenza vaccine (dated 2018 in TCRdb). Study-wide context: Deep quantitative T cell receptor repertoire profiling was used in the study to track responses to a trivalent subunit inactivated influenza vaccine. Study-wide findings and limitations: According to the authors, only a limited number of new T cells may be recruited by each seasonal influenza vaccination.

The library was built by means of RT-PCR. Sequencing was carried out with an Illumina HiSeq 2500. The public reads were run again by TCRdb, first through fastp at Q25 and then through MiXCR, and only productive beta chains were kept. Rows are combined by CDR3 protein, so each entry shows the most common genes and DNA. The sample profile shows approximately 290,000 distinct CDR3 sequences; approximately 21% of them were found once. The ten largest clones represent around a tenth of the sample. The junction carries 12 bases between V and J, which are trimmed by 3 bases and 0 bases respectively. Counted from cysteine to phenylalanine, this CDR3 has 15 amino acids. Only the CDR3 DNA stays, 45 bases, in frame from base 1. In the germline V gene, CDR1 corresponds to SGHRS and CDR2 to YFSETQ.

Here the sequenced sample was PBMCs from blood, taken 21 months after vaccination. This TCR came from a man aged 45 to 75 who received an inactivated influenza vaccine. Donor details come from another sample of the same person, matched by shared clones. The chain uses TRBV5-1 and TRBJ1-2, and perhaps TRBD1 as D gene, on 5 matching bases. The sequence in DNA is TGCGCCAGCAGCTATCTTAGGGGTTCTAACTATGGCTACACCTTC. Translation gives CASSYLRGSNYGYTF.